The 8 T cell receptor beta chains below were found in one sample sequenced in a study of a mutant IDH1 vaccine in newly diagnosed glioma. Antigens of these TCRs are unknown. The time point was: week 23, last vaccination. With topical imiquimod, each dose of the vaccine consisted of 300 ug of mutant IDH1 20-mer peptide. Assay: immunoSEQ multiplex PCR; the TCRdb copy retains only in-frame clones and omits some. Counted here are some 60,000 clones, over 80% occurring once; the ten biggest clones make up more than 1.1%. This specimen was PBMCs, taken from a glioma patient whose treatment included an IDH1 peptide vaccine. The receptors were sampled from a man in his forties with glioma.

The V and J genes are TRBV19 and TRBJ1-1; D not certain. The CDR3 contains 13 residues. Per the germline V gene, CDR1 is LNHDA and CDR2 is SQIVND (reference sequence). Trimming cost V 10 bases and J 1 base, with 13 bases left between them. CDR3: CATTDTANTEAFF. The DNA of the CDR3 is TGTGCCACTACTGACACCGCGAACACTGAAGCTTTCTTT.

Written as DNA, the CDR3 is TGTGCCAGCGGCCCAGCGGTGAACACTGAAGCTTTCTTT. This codes for CASGPAVNTEAFF. This rearrangement joins TRBV7-9 to TRBJ1-1, with no clear D. The V and J ends lost 8 bases and 0 bases respectively, with 10 bases between them. CDR1 is SEHNR and CDR2 is FQNEAQ in the germline V gene (reference sequence). This CDR3 region has 13 residues. Supplemented by reference TRBV7-9 and TRBJ1-1, the full variable domain reads DTGVSQNPRHKITKRGQNVTFRCDPISEHNRLYWYRQTLGQGPEFLTYFQNEAQLEKSRLLSDRFSAERPKGSFSTLEIQRTEQGDSAMYLCASGPAVNTEAFFGQGTRLTVV.

The gene calls are TRBV2 and TRBJ2-3, with a weak D call TRBD2 (5 bases). This CDR3 comprises 14 residues. The germline gives CDR1 SNHLY, CDR2 FYNNEI. Trimming removed 6 bases from V and 2 bases from J, with 12 bases in between. The CDR3 is CASRKSGLTDTQYF. CDR3 DNA sequence: TGTGCCAGCAGGAAAAGCGGACTCACAGATACGCAGTATTTT.

J is TRBJ2-7 and V is TRBV27; D possibly corresponds to TRBD2 (6 bases). CDR3 length: 15 residues. V lost 6 bases, J lost 7 bases, and 22 bases lay in between. CDR1 is MNHEY, CDR2 SMNVEV, per germline (reference sequence). The CDR3 region is CASSDHGGNSWEQYF. The CDR3 nucleotides are TGTGCCAGCAGCGACCATGGCGGGAACTCTTGGGAGCAGTACTTC.

This CDR3 reads CASSYRGEWYEQYF. As DNA, the CDR3 is TGTGCCAGCAGTTACAGGGGAGAGTGGTACGAGCAGTACTTC. This chain links TRBV6-6 with TRBJ2-7; D might be TRBD1 or TRBD2, each matching 5 bases. The CDR3 is 14 residues long. The V and J ends lost 2 bases and 4 bases respectively, with 12 bases between them. The germline gives CDR1 MNHNY, CDR2 SVGAGI (reference sequence).

The J gene is TRBJ2-5, the V gene TRBV7-8; D uncertain. This CDR3 contains 12 residues. V dropped 4 bases and J dropped 5 bases, with 8 bases sitting between them. Germline V gene lookup returns CDR1 SGHVS and CDR2 FQNEAQ. The CDR3 coding sequence is TGTGCCAGCAGCTCGTTCTTGGAGACCCAGTACTTC. Amino acids: CASSSFLETQYF.

In DNA, the CDR3 is TGTGCCAGCAGCAAAGAAGGACTAAAAAAGGTGACCCAGTACTTC. Encoded protein: CASSKEGLKKVTQYF. This chain joins TRBV21-1 and TRBJ2-5; TRBD2 is the table's D call and was not checked against the DNA. TRBV21-1 is a pseudogene. The length of the CDR3 is 15 residues.

This chain connects TRBV7-9 to TRBJ2-3, with 11 bases aligning to TRBD2. The germline V gene encodes CDR1 SEHNR and CDR2 FQNEAQ (reference sequence). V lost 2 bases to trimming and J lost 6 bases; unmatched junction nucleotides: 7. This CDR3 has 16 residues. The CDR3 region is CASSLTSGSPADTQYF. As DNA, the CDR3 is TGTGCCAGCAGCTTAACTAGCGGGAGCCCAGCGGATACGCAGTATTTT.